One T cell receptor (beta chain) is described in this entry. The antigen it binds to is not known. The record has no base qualities; no much larger clone is one base away. The CDR3 regions of human TCRbeta chains were analyzed by immunosequencing. The study's processing was this. Repertoire TCRs were checked for matches against a reference library of SARS-CoV-2-specific TCRs that had been generated using the MIRA antigen-specificity platform. Breadth meant the fraction of unique TCRs that were SARS-CoV-2-associated, whereas depth meant the fraction of total T cells that were SARS-CoV-2-associated. Using the MIRA data, every spike-specific TCR was mapped to the spike region that the TCR reacted to and assigned to either a CD4 or a CD8 class. Log10-transformed breadth and depth values were compared by one-way ANOVA with Sidak's multiple comparisons tests. In its TCRdb copy, this immuneACCESS table keeps in-frame sequences only and misses some clones. Where compared with another copy, unresolved V genes explain less than half of these, and the others have no known cause. Clone size and V and J calls were adopted from that table, with D and trimming inferred from the DNA. In all, the sample holds 65,000 to 100,000 clones, and 88% of those were seen once. The ten biggest clones cover about 7.1% of the sample.

The data belong to a study of T cell responses to AZD1222 COVID-19 vaccine (dated by TCRdb to the early 2020s). About the investigation overall: A total of about 230 trial participants underwent TCR sequencing, of whom 200 to 220 received two doses of AZD1222 and roughly 25 received two doses of the MenACWY control vaccine. Trial participants were enrolled by age into 18-55, 56-69 and 70-plus year subgroups, with roughly 160, 29 and 62 TCR-sequenced participants respectively.

Study-wide findings and limitations: Conclusions about previously exposed vaccinees were limited because only 6 or 7 AZD1222 recipients were SARS-CoV-2 seropositive at baseline. After two AZD1222 doses, spike-specific TCR breadth and depth were significantly higher than at day 0 and than in MenACWY recipients. The 56-69-year group was small, and its depth increase did not reach significance, likely because of low power. Reportedly, close to half of the unique spike-specific TCRs recognized epitopes lying outside the regions that are mutated in the B.1.351 and B.1.1.7 variants. Vaccine-associated CD4 TCRs spanned the whole spike protein, with dominant responses in regions 160-218 and 743-854. Most participants were white British and females outnumbered males, and the authors suggested that clonal diversity may have been underestimated. No day 14 peak-response samples were available, so repertoires were characterized only after the peak T cell response.

In the paper's terms, the time point label means: about 28 days (+/-7) after the second vaccine dose. AZD1222 recipients whose second dose came at about 4 weeks and those whose second dose came at about 12 weeks were combined into one group, since spike-specific TCR depth and breadth did not differ between the two schedules. The vaccinee samples were drawn from two UK trials, COV001 and COV002, one of which was a single-blind randomized controlled phase 2/3 trial testing AZD1222 (ChAdOx1 nCoV-19) in healthy adults. Trial participant PBMC samples were collected at day 0 and day 28 after the second dose for TCRbeta chain sequencing. The specimen comprised peripheral blood, sampled 28 days after the second AZD1222 dose. The receptor comes from an adult who received the AZD1222 COVID-19 vaccine.

The DNA sequence follows: TGTGCCAGTAGTCTCCGGGACTCAACGGGGACCGGGGAGCTGTTTTTT. It specifies CASSLRDSTGTGELFF. The chain joins TRBV19 to TRBJ2-2; TRBD2 is a possible D gene, resting on 6 matching bases. The CDR3 sequence holds 16 residues, the cysteine and phenylalanine included. Only the CDR3 DNA stays, 48 bases, in frame from base 1. Between the V and J ends, shortened by 5 bases and 5 bases respectively, the junction contains 18 bases. CDR1 and CDR2 are read off the germline V gene (reference sequence) as LNHDA and SQIVND.